This T cell receptor (beta chain) was sequenced during a study of cytomegalovirus exposure and HLA in healthy donors. Findings of the study overall: The authors enumerated roughly 180 TCR beta chains as linked to cytomegalovirus. The classifier, whose performance was assessed in both the original and validation cohorts, reportedly diagnosed cytomegalovirus status with high specificity and sensitivity. Reports indicate that TCR beta sequences accurately predicted the HLA-A and HLA-B alleles of most subjects. Immune exposure information available was restricted to CMV serostatus.

The V gene end was trimmed by 4 bases and the J gene end by 4 bases; junction bases not matched to a gene: 2. Germline values: CDR1 SGHRS, CDR2 YFSETQ. This CDR3 is built from 14 residues. The study ran its PCR with 60 Vbeta and 13 Jbeta primers. Assay used: immunoSEQ multiplex PCR; TCRdb lists only in-frame clones, some missing. The listing records 25,000 to 35,000 clones. In the case of this clone: What it binds is unknown.

The sequenced sample was PBMCs. This receptor was obtained from a woman between 40 and 50 years old in good health and CMV-seropositive. This rearrangement joins TRBV5-1 to TRBJ2-1; 10 bases are shared with TRBD2. The CDR3, as DNA: TGCGCCAGCAGCGGAGCGGGAGGGTACAATGAGCAGTTCTTC. Translated, it gives CASSGAGGYNEQFF.